Detailed here is one TCR beta chain. Which antigen it targets is not known. No base quality information exists; no much larger clone differs at one position. The sample has other DNA sequences that encode this CDR3 too. This record belongs to a study of cytomegalovirus exposure and HLA in healthy donors (dated by TCRdb to 2016 to 2017). Concerning the study at large: The roughly 670 repertoires of the first cohort and the 120 or so validation repertoires were produced on the same platform, according to a later analysis. The study aimed to test whether cataloging public T cell receptors could reveal signatures of past pathogen exposure. Along with the roughly 610-subject first cohort, a separate validation cohort of over a hundred different subjects was used. The study combined high-throughput TCR immunosequencing, statistical association of individual TCRs with disease status, and machine learning to predict cytomegalovirus infection status.

General study outcomes and caveats: The study listed 150 to 200 TCR beta chains as associated with cytomegalovirus. A few of the identified cytomegalovirus-associated TCR beta chains were confirmed in vitro to be specific for cytomegalovirus antigens. A later analysis found that TCRs clustered in the first cohort also tended to co-occur in the 95 to 150 validation repertoires, with roughly 95% of cluster scores above 0. According to the authors, the approach could potentially be generalized to other disease states and immunological phenotypes. All 120 repertoires were used to score co-occurrence in the validation cohort in a later analysis, because that analysis had no HLA typing for the cohort. In both the original and validation cohorts, the classifier was reported to diagnose cytomegalovirus status with high specificity and sensitivity. While some public TCRs were present in many individuals, most TCR sequences turned up only very rarely across donors.

Receptor amplification or capture employed the immunoSEQ multiplex PCR assay. The original pipeline was this. A statistical classification framework was built for diagnosing cytomegalovirus status from the catalog of TCR beta chain sequences. Sourced from immuneACCESS, this table was stored by TCRdb with only in-frame sequences that have V and J called. A share of the clones is absent; for the studies checked, an unresolved V gene accounts for under half, and the remainder has no known explanation. V, J and clone size derive from that table, while D and trimming were established from the DNA sequence. Present in this sample are over 85,000 clones, 93% of which were seen just once. The ten largest clones take up around 1.1% of the sample. The donors were included in the validation cohort of over a hundred subjects, a group kept apart from the roughly 700-subject first cohort. Sequences SGHAT (CDR1) and FQNNGV (CDR2) are obtained from the germline V gene. Germline trimming amounts to 3 bases on V and 2 bases on J, with 4 as the count of junction bases outside the gene matches. CDR3 length: 15 amino acids, cysteine to phenylalanine. Only CDR3 DNA is held: 45 bases, read in frame from base 1.

This TCR was recovered from a woman in her 30s in good health and CMV-seropositive. The sequenced sample was PBMCs. The rearrangement combines TRBV11-2 with TRBJ1-2; TRBD1 lines up with 9 middle nucleotides. At the DNA level, the sequence is TGTGCCAGCAGCTTGGACAGGGGATACAACTATGGCTACACCTTC. This translates into CASSLDRGYNYGYTF.